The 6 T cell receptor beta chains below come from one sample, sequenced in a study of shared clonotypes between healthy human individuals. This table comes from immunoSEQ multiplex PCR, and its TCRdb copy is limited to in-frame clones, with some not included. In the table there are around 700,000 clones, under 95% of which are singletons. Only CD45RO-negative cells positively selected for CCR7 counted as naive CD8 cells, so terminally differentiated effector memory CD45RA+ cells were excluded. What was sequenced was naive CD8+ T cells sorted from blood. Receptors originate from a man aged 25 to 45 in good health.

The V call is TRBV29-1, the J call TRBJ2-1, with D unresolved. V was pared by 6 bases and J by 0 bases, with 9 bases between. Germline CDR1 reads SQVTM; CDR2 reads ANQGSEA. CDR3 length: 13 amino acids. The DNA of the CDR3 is TGCAGCGTGCTACTAAGCTCCTACAATGAGCAGTTCTTC. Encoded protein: CSVLLSSYNEQFF.

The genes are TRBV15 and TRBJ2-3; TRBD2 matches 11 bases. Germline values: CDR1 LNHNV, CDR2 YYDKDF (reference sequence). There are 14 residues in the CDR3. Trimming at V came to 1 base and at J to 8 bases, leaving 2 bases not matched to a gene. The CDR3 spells CATSRVLAGATQYF. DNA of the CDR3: TGTGCCACCAGCAGAGTACTAGCGGGAGCTACGCAGTATTTT.

The CDR3 DNA reads TGTGCCAGCAGTTTCCCCTCGACGGGGGGCGAGCAGTACTTC. The encoded protein is CASSFPSTGGEQYF. The rearrangement joins TRBV28 to TRBJ2-7; 7 nucleotides line up with TRBD2. There are 14 residues in the CDR3. The germline V gene encodes CDR1 MDHEN and CDR2 SYDVKM. Trimming removed 3 bases from V and 6 bases from J; junction bases left unmatched: 8.

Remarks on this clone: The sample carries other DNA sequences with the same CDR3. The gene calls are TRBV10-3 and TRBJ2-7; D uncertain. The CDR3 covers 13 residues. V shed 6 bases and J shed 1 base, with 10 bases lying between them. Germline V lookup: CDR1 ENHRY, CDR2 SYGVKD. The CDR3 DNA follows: TGTGCCATCAGGGACGGCTCTTCCTACGAGCAGTACTTC. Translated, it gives CAIRDGSSYEQYF.

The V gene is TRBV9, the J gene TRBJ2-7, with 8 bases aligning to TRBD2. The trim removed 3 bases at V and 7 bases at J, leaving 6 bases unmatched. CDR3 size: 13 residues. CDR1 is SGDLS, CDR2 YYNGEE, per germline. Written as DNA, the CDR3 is TGTGCCAGCAGCGCCTCGGGACTAGGGGAGCAGTACTTC. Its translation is CASSASGLGEQYF.

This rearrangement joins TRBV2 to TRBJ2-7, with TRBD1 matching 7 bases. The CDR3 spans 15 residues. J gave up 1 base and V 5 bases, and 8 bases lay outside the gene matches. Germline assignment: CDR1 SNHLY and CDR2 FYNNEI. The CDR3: CASSHPGQTSYEQYF. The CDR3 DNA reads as TGTGCCAGCAGTCACCCGGGACAGACATCCTACGAGCAGTACTTC. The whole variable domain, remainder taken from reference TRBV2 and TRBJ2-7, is EPEVTQTPSHQVTQMGQEVILRCVPISNHLYFYWYRQILGQKVEFLVSFYNNEISEKSEIFDDQFSVERPDGSNFTLKIRSTKLEDSAMYFCASSHPGQTSYEQYFGPGTRLTVT.